Many counts were recorded for the clone carrying this T cell receptor beta chain. One end of the junction fails to match germline, which may point to a read error. Germline lookup yields CDR1 SSHAT and CDR2 FNYEAQ (reference sequence). This CDR3 has 15 residues. TCRdb passed the RT-PCR reads through MiXCR, listing each CDR3 protein once. The sample consists of 650,000 to 800,000 distinct CDR3 sequences, approximately 15% of them appearing once. The material sequenced was memory CD4+ T cells from blood. The receptor comes from a female donor in good health, serving as a healthy control. The rearrangement uses TRBV7-7 and TRBJ2-5; 10 bases map to TRBD1. CDR3 DNA sequence: TGTGCTAGCAGTCGGAGGACAGGGGGTCAAGAGACCCAGTACTTC. Residues: CASSRRTGGQETQYF.